This T cell receptor beta chain was documented in a study of shared clonotypes between healthy human individuals. Germline assignment: CDR1 SEHNR and CDR2 FQNEAQ (reference sequence). The CDR3 spans 14 residues. The V segment lost 1 base and the J segment 8 bases; nucleotides outside the gene matches: 5. Clones were sequenced by immunoSEQ multiplex PCR, and TCRdb holds only the in-frame ones, with some missing. The repertoire holds over 2 million clones, under 95% seen once, with around 0.4% in the top ten. The rearrangement links TRBV7-9 to TRBJ2-1, with TRBD2 matching over 7 bases. The clonotype comes from a young man in good health. Some clones in this sample may be carry-over from other donors' samples. The sequenced sample was naive CD4+ T cells from PBMCs. Subset given: CD45RA+ positively selected. DNA for the CDR3: TGTGCCAGCAGCTTAGGACTAGCATGGGATGAGCAGTTCTTC. It specifies CASSLGLAWDEQFF.